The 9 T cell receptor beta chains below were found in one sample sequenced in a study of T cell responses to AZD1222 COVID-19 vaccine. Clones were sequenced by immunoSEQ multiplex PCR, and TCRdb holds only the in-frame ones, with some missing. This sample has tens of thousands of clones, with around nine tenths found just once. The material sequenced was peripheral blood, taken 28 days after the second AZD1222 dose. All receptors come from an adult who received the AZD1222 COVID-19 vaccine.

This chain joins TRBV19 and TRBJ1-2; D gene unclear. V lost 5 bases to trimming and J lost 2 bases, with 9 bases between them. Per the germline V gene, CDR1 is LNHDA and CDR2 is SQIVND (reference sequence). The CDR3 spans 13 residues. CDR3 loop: CASSALMNYGYTF. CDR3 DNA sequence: TGTGCCAGTAGTGCCTTAATGAACTATGGCTACACCTTC.

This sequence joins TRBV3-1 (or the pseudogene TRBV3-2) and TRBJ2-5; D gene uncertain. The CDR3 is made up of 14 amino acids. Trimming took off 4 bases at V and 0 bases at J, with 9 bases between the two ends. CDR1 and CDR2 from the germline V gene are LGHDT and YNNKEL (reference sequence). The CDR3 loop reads CASSPNLYQETQYF. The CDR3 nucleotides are TGTGCCAGCAGCCCTAATTTGTACCAAGAGACCCAGTACTTC.

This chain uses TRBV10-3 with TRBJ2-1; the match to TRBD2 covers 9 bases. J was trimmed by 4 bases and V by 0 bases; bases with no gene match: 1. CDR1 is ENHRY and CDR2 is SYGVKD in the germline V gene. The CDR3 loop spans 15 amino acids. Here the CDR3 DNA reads TGTGCCATCAGTGAGTCGACTAGCGGATACAATGAGCAGTTCTTC. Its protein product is CAISESTSGYNEQFF.

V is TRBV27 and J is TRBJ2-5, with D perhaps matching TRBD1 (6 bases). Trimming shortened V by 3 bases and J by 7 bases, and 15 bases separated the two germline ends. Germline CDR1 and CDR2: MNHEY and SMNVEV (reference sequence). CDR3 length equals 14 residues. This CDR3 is CASSLERGYGTQYF. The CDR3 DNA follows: TGTGCCAGCAGTTTGGAGAGGGGGTATGGGACCCAGTACTTC.

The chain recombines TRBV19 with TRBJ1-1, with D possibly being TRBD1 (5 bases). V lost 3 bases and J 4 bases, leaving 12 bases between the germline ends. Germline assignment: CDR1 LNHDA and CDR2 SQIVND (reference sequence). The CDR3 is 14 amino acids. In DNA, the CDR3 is TGTGCCAGTAGTATTGTGATAAGGGGCACTGAAGCTTTCTTT. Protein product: CASSIVIRGTEAFF.

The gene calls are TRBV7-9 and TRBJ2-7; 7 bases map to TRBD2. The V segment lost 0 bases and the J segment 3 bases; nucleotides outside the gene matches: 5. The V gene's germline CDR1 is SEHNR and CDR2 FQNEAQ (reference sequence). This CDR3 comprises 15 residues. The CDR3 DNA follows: TGTGCCAGCAGCTTAGCGGGGGGAGGGAACTACGAGCAGTACTTC. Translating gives CASSLAGGGNYEQYF.

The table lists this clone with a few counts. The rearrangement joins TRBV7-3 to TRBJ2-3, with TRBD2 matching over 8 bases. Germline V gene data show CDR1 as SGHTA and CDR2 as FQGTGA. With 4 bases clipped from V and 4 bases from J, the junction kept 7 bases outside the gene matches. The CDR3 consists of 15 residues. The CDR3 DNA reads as TGTGCCAGCAGCTCCTTAGCGGGACCGGCAGATACGCAGTATTTT. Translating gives CASSSLAGPADTQYF.

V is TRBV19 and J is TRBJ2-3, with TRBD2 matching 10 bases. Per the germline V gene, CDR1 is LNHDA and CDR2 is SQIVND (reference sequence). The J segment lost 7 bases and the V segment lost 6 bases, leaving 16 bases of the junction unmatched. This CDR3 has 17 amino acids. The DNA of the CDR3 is TGTGCCAGTAGCAAAGTAGCGGGAGGTGAGGGTATGCATACGCAGTATTTT. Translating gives CASSKVAGGEGMHTQYF.

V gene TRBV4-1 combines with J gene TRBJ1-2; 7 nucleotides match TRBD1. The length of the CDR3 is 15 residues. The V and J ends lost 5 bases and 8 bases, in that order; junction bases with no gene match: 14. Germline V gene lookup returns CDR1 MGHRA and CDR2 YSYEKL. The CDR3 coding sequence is TGCGCCAGCAGCGCCCGACAGGGTCCCCGGATGGGCTACACCTTC. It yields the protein CASSARQGPRMGYTF.